These 5 T cell receptor beta chains share one sample of origin, sequenced in a study of cytomegalovirus exposure and HLA in healthy donors (dated 2017 in TCRdb). Library prep was done by the immunoSEQ multiplex PCR assay. For the multiplex PCR, a mixture combining 60 forward primers for TCR Vbeta segments and 13 reverse primers for TCR Jbeta segments was used. TCRdb mirrors the immuneACCESS table, restricted to in-frame sequences. Some clones are absent from its copies; in checked studies, under half trace to an unresolved V gene, and the reason for the others is unknown. This sample is represented by roughly 100,000 clones; 71% of them were singletons. The biggest ten clones account for 2.8% of the sample. Material: PBMCs. Every receptor here comes from a female donor in good health and CMV-seronegative.

The genes are TRBV5-1 and TRBJ2-2; a possible D gene is TRBD1 (5 bases). The germline gives CDR1 SGHRS, CDR2 YFSETQ. CDR3 size: 16 residues. Trimming removed 3 bases from V and 0 bases from J, with 12 bases in between. CDR3 amino acids: CASSYRLVANTGELFF. CDR3 DNA: TGCGCCAGCAGCTACAGGCTAGTAGCGAACACCGGGGAGCTGTTTTTT.

The chain recombines TRBV6-5 with TRBJ1-3, with unresolved D. V was cut by 0 bases and J by 0 bases, with 9 bases left in between. CDR3 size: 16 residues. The germline CDR1 and CDR2 sequences are MNHEY and SVGAGI. For the CDR3, the DNA is TGTGCCAGCAGTTACTCGGAAGGGAGCTCTGGAAACACCATATATTTT. Protein sequence: CASSYSEGSSGNTIYF.

This clone was recorded a few times. The rearrangement uses TRBV4-3 and TRBJ2-6; D perhaps matches TRBD1 (5 bases). The CDR3 is 17 amino acids. Germline V gene lookup returns CDR1 LGHNA and CDR2 YSLEER. Trimming left V 1 base short and J 0 bases short, with 10 bases between. The CDR3 is CASSQAHDSSGANVLTF. The CDR3 DNA is TGCGCCAGCAGCCAAGCCCACGACAGCTCTGGGGCCAACGTCCTGACTTTC.

The chain joins TRBV5-1 to TRBJ1-1, with TRBD1 as a possible D gene (6 bases). Trimming removed 4 bases from V and 1 base from J, with 11 bases in between. The CDR3 loop spans 14 amino acids. Germline CDR1 SGHRS, CDR2 YFSETQ. The CDR3 spells CASSRGTQNTEAFF. The CDR3 nucleotides read TGCGCCAGCAGCCGTGGGACACAGAACACTGAAGCTTTCTTT.

The rearrangement joins TRBV15 to TRBJ2-5, with 11 nucleotides matching TRBD2. Germline CDR1 and CDR2: LNHNV and YYDKDF (reference sequence). V lost 5 bases and J lost 5; bases outside the gene matches: 10. This CDR3 is 16 amino acids long. CDR3 in amino acids: CATSVGLAGSGETQYF. The CDR3 nucleotides are TGTGCCACCAGCGTCGGACTAGCGGGTTCGGGGGAGACCCAGTACTTC.